One and the same sample provided the 13 T cell receptor beta chains below, sequenced in a study of post-analysis software for immune sequencing data. General observations from the study: TRBV5-6, TRBV5-1 and TRBV20-1 were among a handful of TRBV segments more frequent in patients than controls.

Presence of unique molecular identifiers characterized the TCR beta cDNA libraries. In TCRdb, the PCR reads were re-called with MiXCR into one record per CDR3 protein. The table records about 620,000 distinct CDR3 sequences, roughly 45% of them present only once. Which antigens these TCRs recognize remains unknown. Sequencing input: blood. These receptors came from a girl aged 10 to 17 with multiple sclerosis.

This chain joins TRBV6-5 and TRBJ2-5; D may be TRBD1 (5 bases). The ends were cut back, 0 bases at V and 3 bases at J, with 11 bases in the middle. The CDR3 covers 15 residues. The V gene's germline CDR1 is MNHEY and CDR2 SVGAGI. CDR3 protein: CASSYSTTVEETQYF. For the CDR3, the DNA is TGTGCCAGCAGTTACTCGACGACAGTCGAAGAGACCCAGTACTTC.

In this sample, this clonotype turned up a few times. This chain's CDR3 is CSVAGTEKGSPLHF. CDR3 DNA sequence: TGCAGCGTCGCCGGGACGGAAAAAGGTTCACCCCTCCACTTT. The chain uses TRBV29-1 and TRBJ1-6; the D gene is possibly TRBD1 (5 bases). Germline CDR1 is SQVTM and CDR2 is ANQGSEA. CDR3 length equals 14 residues. The V and J ends lost 6 bases and 9 bases respectively, with 18 bases between them. Variable domain in full (rest from reference TRBV29-1 and TRBJ1-6): SAVISQKPSRDICQRGTSLTIQCQVDSQVTMMFWYRQQPGQSLTLIATANQGSEATYESGFVIDKFPISRPNLTFSTLTVSNMSPEDSSIYLCSVAGTEKGSPLHFGNGTRLTVT.

The V call is TRBV7-2, the J call TRBJ2-7; D unclear. V was cut by 3 bases and J by 5 bases, with 20 bases left in between. This CDR3 region has 16 residues. Germline V gene lookup returns CDR1 SGHTA and CDR2 FQGNSA. CDR3 sequence (DNA): TGTGCCAGCAGCTTCCTGGGTCTCCTGGGTGTGAACGAGCAGTACTTC. Translation gives CASSFLGLLGVNEQYF.

The rearrangement joins TRBV7-8 to TRBJ2-7; TRBD1 is a possible D gene (6 bases). Germline lookup yields CDR1 SGHVS and CDR2 FQNEAQ. V was clipped by 4 bases and J by 6 bases, with 10 bases between them. The CDR3 extends over 12 amino acids. The CDR3 DNA reads as TGTGCCAGCAGCTCCTCGACAGGCGAGCAGTACTTC. It specifies CASSSSTGEQYF.

This rearrangement joins TRBV27 to TRBJ2-1; no reliable D call. The CDR3 has 14 amino acids. Between the trimmed V and J ends, which lost 8 bases and 0 bases, there was a span of 11 bases. Germline V gives CDR1 MNHEY, CDR2 SMNVEV (reference sequence). The CDR3 sequence is CASVRSGSYNEQFF. CDR3 nucleotide sequence: TGTGCCAGCGTAAGGTCAGGCTCCTACAATGAGCAGTTCTTC.

The chain combines TRBV20-1 with TRBJ1-5; the D gene is possibly TRBD1 (5 bases). Trimming took 3 bases from V and 4 from J, leaving 10 bases between them. CDR1 and CDR2 (germline): DFQATT, SNEGSKA (reference sequence). CDR3 length: 13 residues. This CDR3 reads CSASPRANQPQHF. The CDR3 DNA follows: TGCAGTGCTAGTCCCAGGGCTAATCAGCCCCAGCATTTT.

This clonotype was seen at least ten times. The gene calls are TRBV12-3 or TRBV12-4 and TRBJ2-7; possible D gene TRBD2, 7 bases. Deletions cut 2 bases from V and 4 bases from J, with 15 bases between. CDR3 length: 15 residues. The CDR3 nucleotides read TGTGCCAGCAGTTTACGGGGGGCGATCGGGTACGAGCAGTACTTC. As protein: CASSLRGAIGYEQYF.

The chain carries TRBV5-8 and TRBJ1-1; a possible D gene is TRBD1 (5 bases). Between the trimmed V and J ends, which lost 5 bases and 4 bases, there was a span of 18 bases. The CDR3 covers 15 residues. Germline values: CDR1 SGHTS, CDR2 YDEGEE. The CDR3 coding sequence is TGTGCCAGCAGGAAGCCAGGGTTTAAGGGCACTGAAGCTTTCTTT. Residues: CASRKPGFKGTEAFF.

This chain joins TRBV4-1 and TRBJ2-1; D is undetermined. The CDR3 sequence is 14 residues long. Per the germline V gene, CDR1 is MGHRA and CDR2 is YSYEKL. The germline V and J ends were trimmed by 2 bases and 5 bases, with 10 bases remaining between them. The CDR3 loop is CASSQPGRDNEQFF. In DNA form, the CDR3 reads TGCGCCAGCAGCCAACCCGGAAGGGACAATGAGCAGTTCTTC.

The chain links TRBV3-1 to TRBJ2-6; TRBD1 matches at 8 bases. The V gene's germline CDR1 is LGHDT and CDR2 YNNKEL (reference sequence). The junction had 5 bases not matched to a gene; V was cut back by 1 base and J by 0 bases. The CDR3 sequence is 18 residues long. The CDR3 loop reads CASSQVWDRFSGANVLTF. CDR3 nucleotide sequence: TGTGCCAGCAGCCAAGTGTGGGACAGGTTCTCTGGGGCCAACGTCCTGACTTTC.

The rearrangement links TRBV7-8 to TRBJ1-2; possibly TRBD1 for D (5 bases). Germline loops: CDR1 SGHVS, CDR2 FQNEAQ. This CDR3 is 15 amino acids long. V dropped 4 bases and J dropped 9 bases, with 21 bases sitting between them. The CDR3 region is CASSSQGALLWSYTF. The CDR3 nucleotides are TGTGCCAGCAGCTCGCAAGGGGCTCTTCTATGGAGCTACACCTTC.

This clonotype occurred many times. V usage is TRBV27 and J usage is TRBJ2-1; D gene unclear. Germline-derived CDR1 and CDR2 are MNHEY and SMNVEV (reference sequence). CDR3 length: 14 amino acids. V shed 5 bases and J shed 2 bases, with 10 bases lying between them. For the CDR3, the DNA is TGTGCCAGCAGTGTGGTTTCGCCCTACAATGAGCAGTTCTTC. Protein: CASSVVSPYNEQFF.

The chain has TRBV20-1 and TRBJ2-5; D uncertain. The V gene's germline CDR1 is DFQATT and CDR2 SNEGSKA (reference sequence). The CDR3 contains 14 residues. Trimming removed 6 bases at V and 5 bases at J, with 19 bases between. The CDR3 sequence is CSAFALPLGETQYF. The DNA of the CDR3 is TGCAGTGCCTTCGCCCTTCCCCTCGGGGAGACCCAGTACTTC.